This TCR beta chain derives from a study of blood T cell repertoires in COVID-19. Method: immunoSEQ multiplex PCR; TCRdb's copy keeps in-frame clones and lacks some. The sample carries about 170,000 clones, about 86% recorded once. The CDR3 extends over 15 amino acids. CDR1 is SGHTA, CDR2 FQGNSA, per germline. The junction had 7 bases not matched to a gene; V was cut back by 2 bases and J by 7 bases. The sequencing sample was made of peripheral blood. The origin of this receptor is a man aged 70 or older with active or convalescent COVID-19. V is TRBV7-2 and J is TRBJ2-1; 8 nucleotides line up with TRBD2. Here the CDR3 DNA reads TGTGCCAGCAGCTTACAGCGGGGCGGGAGGAATGAGCAGTTCTTC. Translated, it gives CASSLQRGGRNEQFF.